This is a list of T cell receptor beta chains from one sample in a study of Graves' ophthalmopathy and Graves' hyperthyroidism. TCRdb independently ran MiXCR on the multiplex PCR reads; one entry per CDR3 protein. Seen here are hundreds of thousands of distinct CDR3 sequences, about 41% observed once, and the top ten hold roughly 3.5%. Source material: peripheral blood. The source of these receptors is an adult man with Graves' ophthalmopathy. Each CDR3 is given with its conserved first and last residue. Fields, in order: J gene, V gene, CDR3 length, D gene, clone size, CDR3 protein, CDR3 DNA. D genes are given only for firm matches. Size tells how often a clone was seen (once, few, many) or the class of an expanded clone, and some rows leave it out.

>TRBJ2-2|TRBV29-1|15|TRBD1|-
CSVEWDRGDTGELFF
TGCAGCGTTGAATGGGACAGGGGGGACACCGGGGAGCTGTTTTTT
>TRBJ1-4|TRBV5-6|12|TRBD1|-
CASSQTGGKLFF
TGTGCCAGCAGCCAAACAGGGGGAAAACTGTTTTTT
>TRBJ2-7|TRBV12-3/TRBV12-4|16|-|-
CASGLPYGQSSYEQYF
TGTGCTAGTGGTTTGCCCTACGGACAGTCCTCCTACGAGCAGTACTTC
>TRBJ2-7|TRBV7-6|16|TRBD2|once
CASSRTSSRSSYEQYF
TGTGCCAGCAGCCGGACTAGCAGCCGCAGCTCCTACGAGCAGTACTTC
>TRBJ1-1|TRBV7-9|16|-|many
CASSFHGEGPNTEAFF
TGTGCCAGCAGCTTTCATGGTGAGGGCCCGAACACTGAAGCTTTCTTT
>TRBJ1-5|TRBV6-1|15|-|-
CASSPRSGGNQPQHF
TGTGCCAGCAGTCCCCGCAGCGGGGGCAATCAGCCCCAGCATTTT
>TRBJ2-5|TRBV6-5|15|-|many
CASRETGANQETQYF
TGTGCCAGCAGGGAGACAGGAGCTAACCAAGAGACCCAGTACTTC
>TRBJ2-3|TRBV2|11|-|few
CASSEGFTQYF
TGTGCCAGCAGTGAGGGCTTTACGCAGTATTTT
>TRBJ1-5|TRBV7-2|15|TRBD1|many
CASSSGTVHNQPQHF
TGTGCCAGCAGCTCCGGGACAGTCCACAATCAGCCCCAGCATTTT
>TRBJ2-6|TRBV7-9|12|TRBD1|-
CASSLWAGGEAF
TGTGCCAGCAGCTTGTGGGCAGGGGGCGAAGCTTTC
>TRBJ2-5|TRBV2|13|TRBD1|-
CASTGQAQETQYF
TGTGCCAGCACCGGACAGGCACAAGAGACCCAGTACTTC
>TRBJ1-6|TRBV6-5|15|TRBD1|-
CASRLQGGRNSPLHF
TGTGCCAGCAGACTTCAGGGGGGGCGTAATTCACCCCTCCACTTT
>TRBJ2-5|TRBV6-1|14|-|many
CASSVDYQLETQYF
TGTGCCAGCAGCGTGGACTACCAATTAGAGACCCAGTACTTC
>TRBJ1-4|TRBV19|16|-|many
CATNQEGGPTNEKLFF
TGTGCCACCAATCAAGAAGGGGGGCCCACTAATGAAAAACTGTTTTTT
>TRBJ1-5|TRBV10-3|17|-|-
CAISESGGILLNQPQHF
TGTGCCATCAGTGAGTCAGGGGGAATCCTATTAAATCAGCCCCAGCATTTT
>TRBJ1-2|TRBV5-1|14|-|many
CASSLDSPNYGYTF
TGCGCCAGCAGCTTGGACAGCCCTAACTATGGCTACACCTTC
>TRBJ1-6|TRBV7-8|16|-|-
CASSPRAAGRRSPLHF
TGTGCCAGCAGCCCTAGGGCGGCAGGGAGGCGGTCACCCCTCCACTTT
>TRBJ1-1|TRBV20-1|16|TRBD1|many
CSAKAGTGGMNTEAFF
TGCAGTGCGAAGGCAGGGACAGGAGGAATGAACACTGAAGCTTTCTTT
>TRBJ1-1|TRBV2|13|-|many
CATRPGSGAEAFF
TGTGCCACCCGACCGGGTTCGGGAGCTGAAGCTTTCTTT
>TRBJ1-2|TRBV29-1|12|-|-
CSVEEGEGGYTF
TGCAGCGTTGAAGAAGGAGAGGGTGGCTACACCTTC
>TRBJ1-3|TRBV29-1|15|-|-
CSVENSSGKINTIYF
TGCAGCGTTGAAAACAGCAGCGGGAAGATAAACACCATATATTTT
>TRBJ2-7|TRBV6-1|15|-|-
CASSLTRDTAYEQYF
TGTGCCAGCAGTTTAACCCGGGACACGGCCTACGAGCAGTACTTC
>TRBJ2-7|TRBV20-1|14|TRBD2|few
CSASLAGGPYEQYF
TGCAGTGCTAGTCTAGCGGGGGGGCCCTACGAGCAGTACTTC
>TRBJ2-2|TRBV29-1|12|TRBD1|-
CSWTGVIGELFF
TGCAGCTGGACAGGGGTCATCGGGGAGCTGTTTTTT
>TRBJ1-1|TRBV30|11|-|-
CAWSGTDEAFF
TGTGCCTGGTCGGGAACAGATGAAGCTTTCTTT
>TRBJ2-2|TRBV5-1|13|-|many
CASTTGETGELFF
TGCGCCAGCACCACAGGCGAAACCGGGGAGCTGTTTTTT
>TRBJ2-5|TRBV4-1|13|-|many
CASSRNAQETQYF
TGCGCCAGCAGCCGGAACGCTCAAGAGACCCAGTACTTC
>TRBJ2-7|TRBV14|16|-|-
CASRPNRQSPLYEQYF
TGTGCCAGCAGACCAAACAGGCAGTCCCCCCTCTACGAGCAGTACTTC
>TRBJ1-6|TRBV10-3|16|TRBD1|-
CAITVPGQTTNSPLHF
TGTGCCATCACTGTACCGGGACAGACAACTAATTCACCCCTCCACTTT
>TRBJ2-7|TRBV6-6|15|TRBD1|few
CASTLMSRGTYEQYF
TGTGCCAGCACCCTTATGAGCAGGGGGACCTACGAGCAGTACTTC
>TRBJ1-6|TRBV9|13|-|many
CASSVARDSPLHF
TGTGCCAGCAGCGTAGCTCGGGATTCACCCCTCCACTTT
>TRBJ1-5|TRBV6-1|13|-|many
CASSDMRGQPQHF
TGTGCCAGCAGTGATATGAGAGGTCAGCCCCAGCATTTT
>TRBJ1-5|TRBV6-5|14|-|-
CASSVFPSNQPQHF
TGTGCCAGCAGTGTATTTCCTAGCAATCAGCCCCAGCATTTT
>TRBJ1-2|TRBV12-3/TRBV12-4|13|TRBD1|many
CASSLTGEVGYTF
TGTGCCAGCAGTTTGACAGGGGAGGTAGGCTACACCTTC
>TRBJ2-7|TRBV4-3|15|-|many
CASSQDTGTSYEQYF
TGCGCCAGCAGCCAAGACACTGGTACGTCCTACGAGCAGTACTTC
>TRBJ2-7|TRBV19|14|TRBD1|-
CASSTRTGAYEQYF
TGTGCCAGTAGTACAAGGACAGGGGCCTACGAGCAGTACTTC
>TRBJ1-1|TRBV20-1|13|-|-
CSARNTGLFGAFF
TGCAGTGCTCGAAACACAGGGCTCTTTGGAGCTTTCTTT
>TRBJ2-5|TRBV3-1|14|-|few
CASSQDRKETTQYF
TGTGCCAGCAGCCAAGATAGGAAGGAAACTACCCAGTACTTC
>TRBJ1-2|TRBV19|15|-|once
CASSIRHRRGRGYTF
TGTGCCAGTAGTATTAGGCATCGGCGGGGAAGAGGCTACACCTTC
>TRBJ1-5|TRBV25-1|18|-|-
CASSQDQPFQGSNQPQHF
TGTGCCAGCAGCCAAGACCAACCCTTCCAGGGGAGCAATCAGCCCCAGCATTTT
>TRBJ2-7|TRBV3-1|15|-|-
CASSQDLQGSYEQYF
TGTGCCAGCAGCCAAGATCTGCAGGGTTCCTACGAGCAGTACTTC
>TRBJ2-2|TRBV5-1|16|TRBD1|-
CASSDRGSDSTGELFF
TGTGCCAGCAGTGACAGGGGTTCTGATAGCACCGGGGAGCTGTTTTTT
>TRBJ1-1|TRBV19|14|-|many
CASSILGANTEAFF
TGTGCCAGTAGTATATTGGGGGCGAACACTGAAGCTTTCTTT
>TRBJ2-7|TRBV12-3/TRBV12-4|14|-|few
CASSLWSGSYEQYF
TGTGCCAGCAGTTTATGGTCAGGGAGTTACGAGCAGTACTTC
>TRBJ1-1|TRBV7-9|14|-|-
CASSYSGVDTEALF
TGTGCCAGCAGTTACTCAGGGGTGGACACTGAAGCTCTCTTT